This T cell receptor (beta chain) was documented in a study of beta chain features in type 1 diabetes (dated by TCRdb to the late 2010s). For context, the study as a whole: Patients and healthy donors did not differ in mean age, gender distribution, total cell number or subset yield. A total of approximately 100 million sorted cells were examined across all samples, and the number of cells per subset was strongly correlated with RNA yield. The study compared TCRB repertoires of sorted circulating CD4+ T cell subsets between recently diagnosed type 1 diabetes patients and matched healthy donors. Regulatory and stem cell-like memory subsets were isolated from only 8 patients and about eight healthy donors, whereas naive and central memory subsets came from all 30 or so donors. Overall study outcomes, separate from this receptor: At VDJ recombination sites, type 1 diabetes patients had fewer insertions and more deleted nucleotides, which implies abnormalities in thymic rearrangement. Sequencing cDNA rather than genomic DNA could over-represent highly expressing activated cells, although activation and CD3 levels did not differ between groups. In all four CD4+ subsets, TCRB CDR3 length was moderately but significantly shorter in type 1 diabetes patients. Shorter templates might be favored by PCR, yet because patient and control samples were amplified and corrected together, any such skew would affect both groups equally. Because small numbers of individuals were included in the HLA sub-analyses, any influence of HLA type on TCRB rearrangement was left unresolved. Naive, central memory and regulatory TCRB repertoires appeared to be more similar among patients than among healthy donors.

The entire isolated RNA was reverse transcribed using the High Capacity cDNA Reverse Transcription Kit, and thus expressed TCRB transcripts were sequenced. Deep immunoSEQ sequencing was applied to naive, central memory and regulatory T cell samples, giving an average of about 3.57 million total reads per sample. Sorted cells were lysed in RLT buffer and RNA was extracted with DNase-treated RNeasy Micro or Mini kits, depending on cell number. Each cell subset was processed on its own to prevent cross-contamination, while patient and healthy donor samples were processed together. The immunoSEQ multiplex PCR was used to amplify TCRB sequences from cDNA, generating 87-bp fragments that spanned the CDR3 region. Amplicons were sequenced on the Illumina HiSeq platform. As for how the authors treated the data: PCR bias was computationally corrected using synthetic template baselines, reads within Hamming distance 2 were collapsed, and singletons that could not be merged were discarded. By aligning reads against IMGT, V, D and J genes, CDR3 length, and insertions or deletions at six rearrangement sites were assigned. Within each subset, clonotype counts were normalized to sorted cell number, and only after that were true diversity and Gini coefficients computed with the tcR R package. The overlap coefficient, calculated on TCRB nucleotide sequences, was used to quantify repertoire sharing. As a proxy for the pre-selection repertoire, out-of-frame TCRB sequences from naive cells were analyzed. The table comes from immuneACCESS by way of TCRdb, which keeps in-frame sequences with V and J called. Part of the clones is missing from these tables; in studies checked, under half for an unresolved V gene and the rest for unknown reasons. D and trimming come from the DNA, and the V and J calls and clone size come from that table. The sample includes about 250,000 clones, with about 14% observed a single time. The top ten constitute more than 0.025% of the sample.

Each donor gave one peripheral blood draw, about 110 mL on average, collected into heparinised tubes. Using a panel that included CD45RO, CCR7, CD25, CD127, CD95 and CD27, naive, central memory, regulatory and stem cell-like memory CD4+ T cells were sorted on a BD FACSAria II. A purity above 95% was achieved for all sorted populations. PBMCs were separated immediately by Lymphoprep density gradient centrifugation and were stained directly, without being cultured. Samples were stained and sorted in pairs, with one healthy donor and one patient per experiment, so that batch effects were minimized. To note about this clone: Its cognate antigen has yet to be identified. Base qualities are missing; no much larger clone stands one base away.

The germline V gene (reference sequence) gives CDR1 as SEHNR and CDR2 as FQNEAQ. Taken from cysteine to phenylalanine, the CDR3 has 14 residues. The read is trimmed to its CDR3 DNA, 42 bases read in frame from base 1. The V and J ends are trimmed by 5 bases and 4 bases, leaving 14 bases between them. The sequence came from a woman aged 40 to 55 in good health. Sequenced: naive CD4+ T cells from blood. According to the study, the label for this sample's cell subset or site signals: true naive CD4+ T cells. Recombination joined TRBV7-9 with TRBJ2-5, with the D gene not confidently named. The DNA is TGTGCCAGCAGCGTTCCTAGTGGCAGAGAGACCCAGTACTTC. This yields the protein CASSVPSGRETQYF.